The text below deals with one T cell receptor (beta chain). Here immunoSEQ multiplex PCR was the method, and the copy in TCRdb shows in-frame clones only, minus some. The repertoire holds fewer than 65,000 clones, with roughly nine tenths as singletons. This specimen belongs to a study of T cell changes during pregnancy in multiple sclerosis. The V gene's germline CDR1 is MDHEN and CDR2 SYDVKM. The CDR3 is made up of 15 amino acids. Deletions cut 6 bases from V and 0 bases from J, with 12 bases between. Sample: CD4+ T cells from peripheral blood mononuclear cells, taken in the first trimester of pregnancy. The chain is built from TRBV28 and TRBJ1-3; D might be TRBD1 (6 bases). This clonotype was sampled from a female donor with multiple sclerosis, enrolled in a pregnancy study. The CDR3 region is CASRTQGISGNTIYF. CDR3 DNA sequence: TGTGCCAGCAGGACACAGGGAATCTCTGGAAACACCATATATTTT.